One and the same sample provided the 4 T cell receptor beta chains below, sequenced in a study of beta chain features in type 1 diabetes. Study outcomes and limitations: Patients with Type 1 diabetes showed moderately but significantly shorter TCRB CDR3s in all four CD4+ subsets.

The antigens these receptors bind are not known. Every bit of the isolated RNA underwent reverse transcription, so sequencing read expressed TCRB transcripts. TCRdb's copy holds only in-frame clones and misses some; the assay was immunoSEQ multiplex PCR. The sample lists about 660,000 clones, over 11% seen once, with just under 0.04% in the top ten. What was sequenced was naive CD4+ T cells from blood. These receptors were collected from a young man with type 1 diabetes.

The V call is TRBV15, the J call TRBJ1-2; D is uncertain. Germline assignment: CDR1 LNHNV and CDR2 YYDKDF (reference sequence). This CDR3 is built from 15 residues. V was shortened by 0 bases and J by 4 bases, with 12 bases between the two germline ends. DNA of the CDR3: TGTGCCACCAGCAGAGACGCGGGAGCGGCCTATGGCTACACCTTC. Protein product: CATSRDAGAAYGYTF.

This chain joins TRBV30 and TRBJ1-1; possible D gene TRBD1, 6 bases. This CDR3 has 14 residues. V dropped 2 bases and J dropped 4 bases, with 14 bases sitting between them. Germline lookup yields CDR1 GTSNPN and CDR2 SVGIG (reference sequence). The CDR3 region is CAWSLRGRGTEAFF. The CDR3 DNA reads as TGTGCCTGGAGTTTAAGGGGGAGGGGCACTGAAGCTTTCTTT.

This clone came up a few times. The V gene is TRBV7-9, the J gene TRBJ1-1; D is uncertain. Germline V gives CDR1 SEHNR, CDR2 FQNEAQ (reference sequence). Trimming took off 3 bases at V and 4 bases at J, with 12 bases between the two ends. The CDR3 is made up of 14 amino acids. As DNA, the CDR3 is TGTGCCAGCAGCTTGGACGGTGGGGTCACTGAAGCTTTCTTT. It yields the protein CASSLDGGVTEAFF. The full variable domain, in which reference TRBV7-9 and TRBJ1-1 provide the parts outside the CDR3, is DTGVSQNPRHKITKRGQNVTFRCDPISEHNRLYWYRQTLGQGPEFLTYFQNEAQLEKSRLLSDRFSAERPKGSFSTLEIQRTEQGDSAMYLCASSLDGGVTEAFFGQGTRLTVV.

On this clone itself: One junction end disagrees with the germline gene, perhaps due to a read error. Additional DNA sequences in this sample encode the identical CDR3. J is TRBJ2-5 and V is TRBV7-7; D might be TRBD2 (5 bases). The CDR3 covers 13 residues. Per germline, CDR1 SSHAT and CDR2 FNYEAQ (reference sequence). CDR3 DNA: TGTGCTAGCAGCCCTGGTCGGAGGGAGACCCAGTACTTC. Translating it yields CASSPGRRETQYF.